The clone carrying this T cell receptor beta chain was detected many times. Its matching antigen is unknown. Unique molecular identifiers tagged the TCRbeta library. TCRdb passed the PCR reads through MiXCR, listing each CDR3 protein once. The repertoire holds about 120,000 distinct CDR3 sequences, with under 25% as singletons. The entry originates in a study of T-cell reconstitution after alpha-beta-depleted transplantation in children. General study results and limits: Approximately two months post-transplant, alpha-beta T cells reportedly originated from several hundred expanded graft clones. Surviving recipient T cells and thymic progenitors accounted for the high day-60 TCRbeta diversity observed in some patients. Fresh T-cell production supplied most of the T-cell counts and diversity seen one year after transplant.

The CDR3 length is 20 residues. V shed 2 bases, J shed 5 bases, and the junction held 20 bases outside the gene matches. The germline V gene encodes CDR1 MNHEY and CDR2 SMNVEV (reference sequence). The TCR comes from a male patient aged 2 to 10 who had a stem cell transplant for chronic granulomatous disease, so the T cells may come from the graft donor. The chain is built from TRBV27 and TRBJ2-2; the match to TRBD1 covers 7 bases. The starting material was PBMCs, mostly from graft donor cells, obtained 180 days after TCRalphabeta/CD19-depleted stem cell transplant. CDR3 in amino acids: CASSLGIRDGTEGRTGELFF. CDR3 bases: TGTGCCAGCAGTTTAGGCATACGTGACGGGACAGAAGGACGGACCGGGGAGCTGTTTTTT.